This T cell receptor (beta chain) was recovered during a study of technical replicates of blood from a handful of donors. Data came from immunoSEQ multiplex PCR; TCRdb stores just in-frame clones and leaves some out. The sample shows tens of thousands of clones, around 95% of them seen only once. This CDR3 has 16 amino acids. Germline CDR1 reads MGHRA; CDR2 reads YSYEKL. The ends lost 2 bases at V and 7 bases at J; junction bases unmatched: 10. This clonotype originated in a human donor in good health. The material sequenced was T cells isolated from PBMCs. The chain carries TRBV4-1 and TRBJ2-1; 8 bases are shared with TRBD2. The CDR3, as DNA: TGCGCCAGCAGCCAACCCACCGCGGGGGGTGGGAATGAGCAGTTCTTC. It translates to CASSQPTAGGGNEQFF.